Here is one TCR beta chain with its context. The clone's antigen remains unknown. The record has no base qualities; no much larger clone is one base away. The CDR3, from cysteine to phenylalanine, totals 12 residues. The entry retains the CDR3 DNA only, 36 bases that are in frame from base 1. The germline V gene supplies CDR1 LGHNA and CDR2 YNFKEQ. Trimming removed 4 bases from V and 5 bases from J, leaving 8 bases between the germline ends. The sample is drawn from a study of beta chain features in type 1 diabetes (dated by TCRdb to 2017 to 2018). Notes on the research overall: Mean age, gender distribution, total cell number and subset yield did not differ between patients and healthy donors. A total of under 140,000,000 sorted cells were examined across all samples, and the number of cells per subset was strongly correlated with RNA yield. The study compared the TCRB repertoires of sorted circulating CD4+ T cell subsets in recently diagnosed type 1 diabetes patients with those in matched healthy donors. Regulatory and stem cell-like memory subsets were obtained from only 8 patients and roughly 8 healthy donors, while naive and central memory subsets were obtained from all 28 donors.

The entire amount of isolated RNA was reverse transcribed using the High Capacity cDNA Reverse Transcription Kit, so the sequenced TCRB transcripts were expressed ones. Deep immunoSEQ sequencing was applied to naive, central memory and regulatory T cell samples, giving an average of about 3.6 million total reads per sample. Sorted cells were lysed in RLT buffer, and RNA was extracted using DNase-treated RNeasy Micro or Mini kits according to cell number. Each cell subset was processed separately to prevent cross-contamination, with patient and healthy donor samples processed together. TCRB sequences were amplified from cDNA with the immunoSEQ multiplex PCR, producing 87-bp fragments spanning the CDR3 region. Sequencing of the amplicons was performed on the Illumina HiSeq platform. The original methods were these. PCR bias was corrected computationally using synthetic template baselines, and reads within Hamming distance 2 were collapsed, with unmergeable singletons discarded. By aligning reads against IMGT, V, D and J genes, CDR3 length, and insertions or deletions at six rearrangement sites were assigned. Clonotype counts were normalized to sorted cell number within each subset before computing true diversity and Gini coefficients with the tcR R package. Repertoire sharing was quantified using the overlap coefficient calculated on TCRB nucleotide sequences. Out-of-frame TCRB sequences from naive cells were analyzed to stand in for the pre-selection repertoire. The immuneACCESS repertoire file appears here via TCRdb, limited to in-frame rearrangements. These files lack a portion of the clones; in checked studies, under half of the deficit traces to unresolved V genes, and the cause of the others is not known. That table is the source of V, J and clone size, and D and trimming were worked out from the DNA. In all, the sample holds around 450,000 clones, and roughly an eighth of those were seen once. The ten largest clones represent over 0.035% of the sample.

Each donor gave one peripheral blood draw, about 100 mL on average, collected into heparinised tubes. Naive, central memory, regulatory and stem cell-like memory CD4+ T cells were sorted on a BD FACSAria II using a panel including CD45RO, CCR7, CD25, CD127, CD95 and CD27. Purity was above 95% for every sorted population. PBMCs were separated immediately by Lymphoprep density gradient centrifugation and were stained directly, without being cultured. So that batch effects would be minimized, each experiment stained and sorted samples in pairs, pairing one healthy donor with one patient. General study outcomes and caveats: Patients with type 1 diabetes made fewer insertions and deleted more nucleotides at VDJ recombination sites, implying thymic rearrangement abnormalities. The naive, central memory and regulatory TCRB repertoires appeared to resemble one another more closely among patients than among healthy donors. PCR may preferentially amplify shorter templates, but because patient and control samples were amplified and corrected together, any resulting skew would affect both groups equally. Because cDNA rather than genomic DNA was sequenced, highly expressing activated cells could have been over-represented, although no difference in activation and CD3 levels was found between groups. Type 1 diabetes patients showed a moderate but significant shortening of TCRB CDR3 length in all four CD4+ subsets. Because small numbers of individuals were included in the HLA sub-analyses, any influence of HLA type on TCRB rearrangement was left unresolved.

This TCR derives from a woman aged 18 to 35 in good health. Sequencing was performed on naive CD4+ T cells from blood. Sample cell subset or site, as interpreted from the label and publication: true naive CD4+ T cells. The sequence is built from TRBV4-2 and TRBJ1-1; the D gene cannot be named for sure. The CDR3 protein is CASSLSRTEAFF. The sequenced DNA is TGTGCCAGCAGCCTGTCTCGTACTGAAGCTTTCTTT.